The clone carrying this T cell receptor beta chain was detected many times. Antigen: not known. Healthy Caucasian individuals made up all the donors. Via MiXCR, TCRdb re-called the 5' RACE reads, giving one row per CDR3 protein. The table lists hundreds of thousands of distinct CDR3 sequences, about 7.5% of them singletons. This specimen belongs to a study of identical twins. Study-wide findings and caveats: Insertion counts were lower in abundant cord blood beta clonotypes, a trend that memory repertoires did not show. Out-of-frame sharing of TCR alpha in monozygotic twins was underestimated by models.

In germline, CDR1 is SEHNR, CDR2 FQNEAQ (reference sequence). The CDR3 has 14 amino acids. The ends were cut back, 1 base at V and 9 bases at J, with 13 bases in the middle. The data were also submitted as part of a second study, on yellow fever vaccine responses in identical twins.

The sequencing input was memory (CD45RO+) T cells sorted from blood. V gene TRBV7-9 combines with J gene TRBJ2-1; the D is unclear. The TCR sequence derives from a woman in her late teens or twenties in good health. The CDR3 DNA is TGTGCCAGCAGCTTAGAGGGTAGGTTTGTTGAGCAGTTCTTC. This sequence encodes CASSLEGRFVEQFF.